This T cell receptor (beta chain) emerged from a study of identical twins. Template switching added a universal primer binding site, and final cDNA carried unique molecular identifiers. TCRdb re-analysed the 5' RACE reads in MiXCR, keeping a single row per CDR3 protein. The sample includes about 550,000 distinct CDR3 sequences, under 25% of them seen just once. The V segment lost 3 bases and the J segment 8 bases; nucleotides outside the gene matches: 9. CDR3 size: 16 residues. Germline V lookup: CDR1 DFQATT, CDR2 SNEGSKA (reference sequence). As for this clonotype: Its antigen remains unknown.

Regarding the study as a whole: Alpha sequences that were out-of-frame and twin-shared showed an excess of low generation probability. Insertions ran lower in abundant cord blood beta clonotypes, though not in memory repertoires.

This sample was also put to use in a study of yellow fever vaccine responses in identical twins. That paper adds: The T cell response to vaccination in identical twins was reportedly partly convergent and partly personalized.

This receptor was taken from a young woman in good health. The sample taken for sequencing was CD4+ T cells sorted from blood. V usage is TRBV20-1 and J usage is TRBJ2-1; TRBD2 matches at 14 bases. Here the CDR3 reads CSASLRLAGGFYEQFF. Here the CDR3 DNA reads TGCAGTGCTAGTCTCCGACTAGCGGGAGGGTTCTATGAGCAGTTCTTC.